This T cell receptor (beta chain) was profiled in a study of shared clonotypes between healthy human individuals. Study-wide context: Three plates each covered CD4 naive and memory; CD8 naive two, CD8 memory one.

Only in-frame clones appear in the TCRdb table, and some are missing; sequencing was by immunoSEQ multiplex PCR. The sample has about 640,000 clones, 60% to 80% seen once. The CDR3 runs to 17 residues. The junction had 10 bases not matched to a gene; V was cut back by 6 bases and J by 6 bases. CDR1 and CDR2 (germline): SGHNT, YYREEE (reference sequence). This chain links TRBV5-4 with TRBJ2-2; TRBD2 matches 14 bases. The sequence was obtained from a woman aged 25-40 years in good health. Specimen: memory CD4+ T cells sorted from blood. Subset defined: CD45RA-negative fraction. CDR3: CASTRGLAGGAAGELFF. The CDR3 region has the DNA TGTGCCAGCACCCGAGGACTAGCGGGAGGTGCCGCCGGGGAGCTGTTTTTT.